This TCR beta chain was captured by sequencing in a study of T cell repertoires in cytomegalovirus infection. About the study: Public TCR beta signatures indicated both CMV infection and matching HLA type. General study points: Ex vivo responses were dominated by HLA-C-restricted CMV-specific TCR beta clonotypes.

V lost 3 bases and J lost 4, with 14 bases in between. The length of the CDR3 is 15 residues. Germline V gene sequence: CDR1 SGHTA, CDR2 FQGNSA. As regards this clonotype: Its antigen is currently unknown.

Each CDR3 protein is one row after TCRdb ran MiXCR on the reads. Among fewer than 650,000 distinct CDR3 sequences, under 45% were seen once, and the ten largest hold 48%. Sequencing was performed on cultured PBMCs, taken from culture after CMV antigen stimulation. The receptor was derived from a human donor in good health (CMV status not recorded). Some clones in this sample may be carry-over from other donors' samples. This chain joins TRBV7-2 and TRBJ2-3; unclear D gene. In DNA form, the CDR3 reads TGTGCCAGCAGCTTTAATTTGGACGTAGCAGATACGCAGTATTTT. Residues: CASSFNLDVADTQYF. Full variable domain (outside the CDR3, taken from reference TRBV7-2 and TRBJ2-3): GAGVSQSPSNKVTEKGKDVELRCDPISGHTALYWYRQSLGQGLEFLIYFQGNSAPDKSGLPSDRFSAERTGGSVSTLTIQRTQQEDSAVYLCASSFNLDVADTQYFGPGTRLTVL.